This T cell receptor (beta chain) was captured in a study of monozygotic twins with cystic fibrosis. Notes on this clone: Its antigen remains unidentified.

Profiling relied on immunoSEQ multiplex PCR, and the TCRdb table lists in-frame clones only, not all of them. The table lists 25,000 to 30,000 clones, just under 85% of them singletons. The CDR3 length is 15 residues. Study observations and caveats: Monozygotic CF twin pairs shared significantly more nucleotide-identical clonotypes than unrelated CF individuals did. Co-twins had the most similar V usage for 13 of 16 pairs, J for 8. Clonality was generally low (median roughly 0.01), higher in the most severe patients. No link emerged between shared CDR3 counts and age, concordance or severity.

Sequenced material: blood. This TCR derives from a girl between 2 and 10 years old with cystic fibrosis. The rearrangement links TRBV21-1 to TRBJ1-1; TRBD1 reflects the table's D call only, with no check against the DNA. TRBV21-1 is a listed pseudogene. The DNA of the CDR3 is TGTGCCAGCAGCAAACTGGACAGATTGAACACTGAAGCTTTCTTT. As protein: CASSKLDRLNTEAFF.